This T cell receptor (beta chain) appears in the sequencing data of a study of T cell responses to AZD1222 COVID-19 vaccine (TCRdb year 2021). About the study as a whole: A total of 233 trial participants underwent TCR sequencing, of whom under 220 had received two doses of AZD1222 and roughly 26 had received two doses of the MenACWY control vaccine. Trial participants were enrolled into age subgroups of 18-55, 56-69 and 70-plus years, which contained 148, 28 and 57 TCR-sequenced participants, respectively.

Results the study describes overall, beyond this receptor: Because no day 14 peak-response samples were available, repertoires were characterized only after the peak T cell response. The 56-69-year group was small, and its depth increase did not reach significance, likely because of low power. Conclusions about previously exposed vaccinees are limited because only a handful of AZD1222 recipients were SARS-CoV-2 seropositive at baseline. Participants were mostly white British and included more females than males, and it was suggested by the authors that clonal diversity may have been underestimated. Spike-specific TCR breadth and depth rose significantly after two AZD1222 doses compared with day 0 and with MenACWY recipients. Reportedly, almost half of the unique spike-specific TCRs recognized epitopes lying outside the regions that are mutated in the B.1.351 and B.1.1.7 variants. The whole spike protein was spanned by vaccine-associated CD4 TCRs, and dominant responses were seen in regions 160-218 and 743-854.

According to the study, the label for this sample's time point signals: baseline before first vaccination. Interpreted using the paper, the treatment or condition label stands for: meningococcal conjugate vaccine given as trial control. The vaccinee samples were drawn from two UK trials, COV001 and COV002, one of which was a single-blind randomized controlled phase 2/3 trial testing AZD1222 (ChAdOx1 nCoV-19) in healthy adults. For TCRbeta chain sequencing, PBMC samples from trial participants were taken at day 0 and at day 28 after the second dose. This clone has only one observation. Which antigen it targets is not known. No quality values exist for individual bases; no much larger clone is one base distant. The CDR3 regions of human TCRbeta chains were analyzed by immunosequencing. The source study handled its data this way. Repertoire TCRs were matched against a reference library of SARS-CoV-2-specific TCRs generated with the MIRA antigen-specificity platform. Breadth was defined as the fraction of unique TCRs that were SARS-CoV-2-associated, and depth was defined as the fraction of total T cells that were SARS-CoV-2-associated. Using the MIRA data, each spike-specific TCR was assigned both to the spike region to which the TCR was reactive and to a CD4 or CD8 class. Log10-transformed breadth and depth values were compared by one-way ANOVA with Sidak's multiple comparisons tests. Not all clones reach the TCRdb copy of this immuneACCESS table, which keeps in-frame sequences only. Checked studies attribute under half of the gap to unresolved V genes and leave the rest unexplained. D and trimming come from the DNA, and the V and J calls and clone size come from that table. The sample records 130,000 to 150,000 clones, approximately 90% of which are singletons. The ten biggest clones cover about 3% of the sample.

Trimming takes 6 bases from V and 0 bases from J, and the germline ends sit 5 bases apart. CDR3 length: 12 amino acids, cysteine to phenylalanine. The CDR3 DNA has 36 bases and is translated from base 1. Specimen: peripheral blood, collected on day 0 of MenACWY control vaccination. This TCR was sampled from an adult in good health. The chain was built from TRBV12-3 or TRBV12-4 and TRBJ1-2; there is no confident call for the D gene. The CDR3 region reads CASRGSNYGYTF. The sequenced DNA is TGTGCCAGCAGGGGATCTAACTATGGCTACACCTTC.